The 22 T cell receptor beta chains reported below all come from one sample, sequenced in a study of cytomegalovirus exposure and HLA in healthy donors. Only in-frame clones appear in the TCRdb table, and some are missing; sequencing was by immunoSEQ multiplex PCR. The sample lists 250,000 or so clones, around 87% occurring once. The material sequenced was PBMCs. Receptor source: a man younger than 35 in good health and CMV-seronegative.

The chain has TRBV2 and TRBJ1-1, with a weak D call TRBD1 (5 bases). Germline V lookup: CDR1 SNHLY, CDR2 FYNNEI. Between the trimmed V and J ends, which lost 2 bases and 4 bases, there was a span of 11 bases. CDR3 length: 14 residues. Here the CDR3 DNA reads TGTGCCAGCAGTGAATTACTAAGGGGCACTGAAGCTTTCTTT. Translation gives CASSELLRGTEAFF.

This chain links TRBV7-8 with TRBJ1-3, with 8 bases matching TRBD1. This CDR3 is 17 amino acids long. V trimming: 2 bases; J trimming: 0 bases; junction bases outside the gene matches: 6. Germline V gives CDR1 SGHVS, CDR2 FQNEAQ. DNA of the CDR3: TGTGCCAGCAGCTTACTCCAGGGGGCGAGCTCTGGAAACACCATATATTTT. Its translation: CASSLLQGASSGNTIYF.

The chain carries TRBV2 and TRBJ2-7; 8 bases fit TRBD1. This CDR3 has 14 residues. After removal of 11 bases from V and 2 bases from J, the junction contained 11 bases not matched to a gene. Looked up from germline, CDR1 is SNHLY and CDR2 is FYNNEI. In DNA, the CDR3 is TGTGCCCGAGACAGGGGTAGGGGGCCCTACGAGCAGTACTTC. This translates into CARDRGRGPYEQYF.

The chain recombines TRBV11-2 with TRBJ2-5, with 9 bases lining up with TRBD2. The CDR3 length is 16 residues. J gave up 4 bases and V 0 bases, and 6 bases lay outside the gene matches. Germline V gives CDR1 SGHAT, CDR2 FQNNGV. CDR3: CASSLDFSGGSETQYF. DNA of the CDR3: TGTGCCAGCAGCTTAGATTTTAGCGGGGGTTCAGAGACCCAGTACTTC.

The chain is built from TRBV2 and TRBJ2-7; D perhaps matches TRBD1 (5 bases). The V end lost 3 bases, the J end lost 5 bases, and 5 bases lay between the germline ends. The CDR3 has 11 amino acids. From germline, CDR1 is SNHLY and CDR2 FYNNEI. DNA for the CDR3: TGTGCCAGCAGTGACAGGGACGAGCAGTACTTC. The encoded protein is CASSDRDEQYF.

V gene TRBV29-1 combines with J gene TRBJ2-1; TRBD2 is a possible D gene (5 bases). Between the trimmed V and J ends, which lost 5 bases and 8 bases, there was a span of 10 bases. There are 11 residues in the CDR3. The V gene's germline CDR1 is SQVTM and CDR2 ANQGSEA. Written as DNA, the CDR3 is TGCAGCGTTTGGGCGGGCGATGAGCAGTTCTTC. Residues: CSVWAGDEQFF.

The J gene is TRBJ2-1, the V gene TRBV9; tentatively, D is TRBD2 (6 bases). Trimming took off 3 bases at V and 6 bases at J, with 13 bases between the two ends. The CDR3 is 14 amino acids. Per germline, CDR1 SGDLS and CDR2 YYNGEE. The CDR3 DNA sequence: TGTGCCAGCAGCGGGGGGGACGTCATCAATGAGCAGTTCTTC. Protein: CASSGGDVINEQFF.

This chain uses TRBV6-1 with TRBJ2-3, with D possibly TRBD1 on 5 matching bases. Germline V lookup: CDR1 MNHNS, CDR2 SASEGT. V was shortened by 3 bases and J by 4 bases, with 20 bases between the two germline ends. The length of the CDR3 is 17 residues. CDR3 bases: TGTGCCAGCAGTGAGCCCCCGCTGGCAGGGTGGCCAGATACGCAGTATTTT. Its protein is CASSEPPLAGWPDTQYF.

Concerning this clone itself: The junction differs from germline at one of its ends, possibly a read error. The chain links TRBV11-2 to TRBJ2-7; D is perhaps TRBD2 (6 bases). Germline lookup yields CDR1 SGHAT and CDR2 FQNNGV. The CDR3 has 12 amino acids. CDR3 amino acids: CASSLAPTGLSF. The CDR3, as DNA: TGTGCCAGCAGCTTAGCCCCGACGGGACTGAGTTTT.

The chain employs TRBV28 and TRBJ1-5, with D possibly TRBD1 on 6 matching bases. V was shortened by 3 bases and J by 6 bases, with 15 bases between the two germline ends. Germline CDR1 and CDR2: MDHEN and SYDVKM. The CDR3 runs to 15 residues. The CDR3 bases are TGTGCCAGCAGTTTGGGGGGGCATCGGAGTCAGCCCCAGCATTTT. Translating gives CASSLGGHRSQPQHF.

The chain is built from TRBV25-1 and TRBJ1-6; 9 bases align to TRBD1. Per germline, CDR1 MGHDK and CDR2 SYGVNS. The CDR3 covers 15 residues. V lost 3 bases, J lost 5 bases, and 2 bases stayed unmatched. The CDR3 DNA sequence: TGTGCCAGCAGTGAGGGGACAGGGAATAATTCACCCCTCCACTTT. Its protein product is CASSEGTGNNSPLHF.

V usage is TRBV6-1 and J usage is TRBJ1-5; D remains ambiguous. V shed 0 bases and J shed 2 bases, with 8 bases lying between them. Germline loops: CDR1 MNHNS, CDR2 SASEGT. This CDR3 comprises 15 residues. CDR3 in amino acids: CASSEALSGNQPQHF. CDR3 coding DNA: TGTGCCAGCAGTGAAGCCTTGAGTGGCAATCAGCCCCAGCATTTT.

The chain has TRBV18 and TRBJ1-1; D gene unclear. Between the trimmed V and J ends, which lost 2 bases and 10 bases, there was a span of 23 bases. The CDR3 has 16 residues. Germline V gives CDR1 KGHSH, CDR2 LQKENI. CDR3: CASSPSRSTELVGAFF. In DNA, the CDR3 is TGTGCCAGCTCACCATCTCGATCGACGGAACTAGTAGGAGCTTTCTTT.

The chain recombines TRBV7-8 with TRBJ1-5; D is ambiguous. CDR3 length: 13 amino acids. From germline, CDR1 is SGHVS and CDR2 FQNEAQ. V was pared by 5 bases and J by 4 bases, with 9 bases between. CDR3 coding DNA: TGTGCCAGCAGCGGAGGGAGGAATCAGCCCCAGCATTTT. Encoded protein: CASSGGRNQPQHF.

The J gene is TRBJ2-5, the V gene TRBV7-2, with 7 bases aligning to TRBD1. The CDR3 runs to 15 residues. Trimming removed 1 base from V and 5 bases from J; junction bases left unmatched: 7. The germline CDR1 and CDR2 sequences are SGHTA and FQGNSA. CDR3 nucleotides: TGTGCCAGCAGCTTAGATAGAGGGGGCGGGGAGACCCAGTACTTC. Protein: CASSLDRGGGETQYF. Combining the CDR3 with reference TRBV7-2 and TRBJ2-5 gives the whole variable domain GAGVSQSPSNKVTEKGKDVELRCDPISGHTALYWYRQSLGQGLEFLIYFQGNSAPDKSGLPSDRFSAERTGGSVSTLTIQRTQQEDSAVYLCASSLDRGGGETQYFGPGTRLLVL.

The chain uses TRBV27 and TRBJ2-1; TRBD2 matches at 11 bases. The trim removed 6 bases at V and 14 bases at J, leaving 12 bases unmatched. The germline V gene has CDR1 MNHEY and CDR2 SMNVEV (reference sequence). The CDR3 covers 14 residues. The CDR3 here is CASRLAGATYGEFF. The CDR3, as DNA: TGTGCCAGCAGACTAGCGGGAGCGACATACGGGGAGTTCTTC.

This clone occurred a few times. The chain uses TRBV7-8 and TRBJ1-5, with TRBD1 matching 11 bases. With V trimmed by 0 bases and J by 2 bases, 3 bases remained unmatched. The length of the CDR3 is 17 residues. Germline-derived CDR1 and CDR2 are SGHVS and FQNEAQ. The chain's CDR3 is CASSLARTGGGNQPQHF. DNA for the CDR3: TGTGCCAGCAGCTTAGCCCGGACAGGGGGCGGCAATCAGCCCCAGCATTTT.

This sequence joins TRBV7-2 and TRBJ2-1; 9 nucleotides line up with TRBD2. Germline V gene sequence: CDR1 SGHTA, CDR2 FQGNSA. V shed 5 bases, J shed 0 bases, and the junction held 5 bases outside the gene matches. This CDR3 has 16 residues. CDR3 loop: CASSPYSGSSYNEQFF. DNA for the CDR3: TGTGCCAGCAGCCCGTATAGCGGGAGCTCCTACAATGAGCAGTTCTTC.

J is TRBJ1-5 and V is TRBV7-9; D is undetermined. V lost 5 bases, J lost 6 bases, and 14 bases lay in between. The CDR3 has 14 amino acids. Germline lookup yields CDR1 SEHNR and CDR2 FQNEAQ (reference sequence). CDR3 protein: CASSPRGSGQPQHF. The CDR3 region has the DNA TGTGCCAGCAGCCCACGAGGGTCGGGTCAGCCCCAGCATTTT.

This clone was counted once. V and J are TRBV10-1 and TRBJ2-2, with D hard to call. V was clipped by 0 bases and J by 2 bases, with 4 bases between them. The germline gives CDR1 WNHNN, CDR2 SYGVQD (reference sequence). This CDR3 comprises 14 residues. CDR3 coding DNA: TGCGCCAGCAGTGAGTCGTTAAACACCGGGGAGCTGTTTTTT. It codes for CASSESLNTGELFF.

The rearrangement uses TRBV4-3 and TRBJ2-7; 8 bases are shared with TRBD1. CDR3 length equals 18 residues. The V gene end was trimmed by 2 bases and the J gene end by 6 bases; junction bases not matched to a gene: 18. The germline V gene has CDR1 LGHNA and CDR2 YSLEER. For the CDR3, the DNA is TGCGCCAGCAGCCAATACCCAGGGGGCGATCGTCTTCGGGGCGAGCAGTACTTC. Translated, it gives CASSQYPGGDRLRGEQYF.

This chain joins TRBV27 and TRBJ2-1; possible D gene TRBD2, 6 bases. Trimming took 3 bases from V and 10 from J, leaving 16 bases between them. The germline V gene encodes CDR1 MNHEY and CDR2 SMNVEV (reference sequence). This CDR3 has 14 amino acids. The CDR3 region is CASSLGGMLSEQFF. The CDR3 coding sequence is TGTGCCAGCAGTTTGGGCGGGATGTTAAGCGAGCAGTTCTTC.